These 2 T cell receptor beta chains were all obtained from the same sample, sequenced in a study of monozygotic twins with inflammatory bowel disease. One entry per CDR3 protein, without DNA, is what TCRdb gives after re-calling the 5' RACE reads. The repertoire table contains some 160,000 distinct CDR3 sequences. Material: blood. These receptors were obtained from a human donor with ulcerative colitis or Crohn's disease, or a healthy co-twin of an affected twin (not recorded which).

The gene calls are TRBV5-4 and TRBJ1-1. Germline CDR1 is SGHNT and CDR2 is YYREEE (reference sequence). This CDR3 contains 13 residues. The CDR3 here is CASSLHTVNEAFF.

CDR3 sequence reads: CASSESRGRDDKNIQYF. The chain combines TRBV25-1 with TRBJ2-4; absent DNA, TCRdb's TRBD1 call cannot be checked. This CDR3 region has 17 residues. Germline values: CDR1 MGHDK, CDR2 SYGVNS.